Here is one T cell receptor beta chain with its context. TCRdb itself ran the 5' RACE reads through MiXCR, one entry per CDR3 protein. The table lists about 240,000 distinct CDR3 sequences, 6.9% of them singletons. This sample stems from a study of T cells after yellow fever vaccination. Specimen: CD4+ T cells sorted from PBMCs, collected 15 days after the yellow fever booster vaccination. The receptor comes from a man younger than 45 who received the YFV17D yellow fever vaccine.

The CDR3 region has the DNA TGTGCCAGCAGTTTATCAACTAGCGGGAGTGCAGATACGCAGTATTTT. Its protein product is CASSLSTSGSADTQYF. V usage is TRBV27 and J usage is TRBJ2-3; TRBD2 agrees at 11 bases. The CDR3 is made up of 16 amino acids. Trimming took 0 bases from V and 4 from J; bases not matched to a gene: 3. Germline-derived CDR1 and CDR2 are MNHEY and SMNVEV (reference sequence).